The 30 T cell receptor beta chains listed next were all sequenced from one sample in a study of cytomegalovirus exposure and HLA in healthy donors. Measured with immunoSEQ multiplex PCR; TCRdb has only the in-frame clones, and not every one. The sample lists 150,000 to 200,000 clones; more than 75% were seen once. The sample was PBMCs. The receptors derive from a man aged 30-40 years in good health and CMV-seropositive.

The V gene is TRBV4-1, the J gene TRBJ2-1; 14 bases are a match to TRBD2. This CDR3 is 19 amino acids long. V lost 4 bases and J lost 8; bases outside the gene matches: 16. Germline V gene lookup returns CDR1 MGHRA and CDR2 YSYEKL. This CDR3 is CASSPLGLAGGTEPHEQFF. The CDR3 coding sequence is TGCGCCAGCAGCCCCCTTGGACTAGCGGGGGGTACGGAACCCCATGAGCAGTTCTTC.

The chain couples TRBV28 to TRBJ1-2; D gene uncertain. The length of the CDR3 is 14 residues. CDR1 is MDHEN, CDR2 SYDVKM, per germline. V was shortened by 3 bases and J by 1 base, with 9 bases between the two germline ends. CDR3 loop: CASSFTPYNYGYTF. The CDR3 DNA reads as TGTGCCAGCAGTTTTACACCATATAACTATGGCTACACCTTC.

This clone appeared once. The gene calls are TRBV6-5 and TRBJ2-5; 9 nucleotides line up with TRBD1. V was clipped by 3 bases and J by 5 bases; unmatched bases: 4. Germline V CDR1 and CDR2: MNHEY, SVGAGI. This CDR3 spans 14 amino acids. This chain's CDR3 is CASSYGQGFETQYF. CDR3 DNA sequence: TGTGCCAGCAGTTATGGACAGGGGTTCGAGACCCAGTACTTC.

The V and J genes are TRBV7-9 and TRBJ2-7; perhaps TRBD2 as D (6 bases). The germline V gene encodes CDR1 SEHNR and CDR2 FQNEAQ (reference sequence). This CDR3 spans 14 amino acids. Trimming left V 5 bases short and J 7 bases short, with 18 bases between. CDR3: CASSLGTPGREQYF. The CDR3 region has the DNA TGTGCCAGCAGCCTTGGGACTCCCGGAAGGGAGCAGTACTTC. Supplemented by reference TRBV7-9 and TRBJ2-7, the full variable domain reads DTGVSQNPRHKITKRGQNVTFRCDPISEHNRLYWYRQTLGQGPEFLTYFQNEAQLEKSRLLSDRFSAERPKGSFSTLEIQRTEQGDSAMYLCASSLGTPGREQYFGPGTRLTVT.

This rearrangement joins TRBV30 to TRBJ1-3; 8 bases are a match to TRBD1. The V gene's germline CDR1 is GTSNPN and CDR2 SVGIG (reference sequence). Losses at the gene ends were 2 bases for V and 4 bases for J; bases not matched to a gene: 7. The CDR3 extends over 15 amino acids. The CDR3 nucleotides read TGTGCCTGGAGTTCACAGGGGGTAACAGGAAACACCATATATTTT. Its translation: CAWSSQGVTGNTIYF.

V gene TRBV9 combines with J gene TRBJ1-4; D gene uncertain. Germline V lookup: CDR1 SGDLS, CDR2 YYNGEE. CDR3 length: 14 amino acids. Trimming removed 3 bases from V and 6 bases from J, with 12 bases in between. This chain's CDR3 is CASSAKGGHEKLFF. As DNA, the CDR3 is TGTGCCAGCAGCGCGAAGGGAGGGCATGAAAAACTGTTTTTT.

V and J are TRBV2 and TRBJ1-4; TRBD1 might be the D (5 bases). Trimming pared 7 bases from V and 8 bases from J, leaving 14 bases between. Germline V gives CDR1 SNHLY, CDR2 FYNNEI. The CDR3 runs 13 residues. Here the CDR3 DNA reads TGTGCCAGCATGGGGGTTCGAGGGGAAAAACTGTTTTTT. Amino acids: CASMGVRGEKLFF.

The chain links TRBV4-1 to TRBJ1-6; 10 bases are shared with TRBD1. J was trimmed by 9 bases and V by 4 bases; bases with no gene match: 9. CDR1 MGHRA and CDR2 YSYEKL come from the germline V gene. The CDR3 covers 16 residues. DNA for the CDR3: TGCGCCAGCAGCCCTCAGAGGGACAGGGGAAGTTCACCCCTCCACTTT. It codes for CASSPQRDRGSSPLHF.

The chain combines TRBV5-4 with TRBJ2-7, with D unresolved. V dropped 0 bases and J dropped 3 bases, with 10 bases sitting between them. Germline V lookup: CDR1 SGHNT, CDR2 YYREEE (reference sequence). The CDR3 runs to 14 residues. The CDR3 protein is CASSLASINYEQYF. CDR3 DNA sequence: TGTGCCAGCAGCTTGGCTTCGATAAACTACGAGCAGTACTTC. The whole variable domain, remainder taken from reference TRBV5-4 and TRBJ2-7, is ETGVTQSPTHLIKTRGQQVTLRCSSQSGHNTVSWYQQALGQGPQFIFQYYREEENGRGNFPPRFSGLQFPNYSSELNVNALELDDSALYLCASSLASINYEQYFGPGTRLTVT.

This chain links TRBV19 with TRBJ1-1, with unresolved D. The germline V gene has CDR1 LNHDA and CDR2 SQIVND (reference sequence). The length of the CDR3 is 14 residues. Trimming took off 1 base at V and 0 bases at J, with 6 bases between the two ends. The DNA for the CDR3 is TGTGCCAGTAGTATAGGGCAGATGAACACTGAAGCTTTCTTT. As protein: CASSIGQMNTEAFF.

The CDR3 sequence is CASSEPPSGDTDTQYF. The CDR3 nucleotides read TGTGCCAGCAGTGAACCCCCTAGCGGAGATACAGATACGCAGTATTTT. The V and J genes are TRBV2 and TRBJ2-3, with 7 bases aligning to TRBD2. The V gene end was trimmed by 2 bases and the J gene end by 3 bases; junction bases not matched to a gene: 8. There are 16 residues in the CDR3. CDR1 is SNHLY and CDR2 is FYNNEI in the germline V gene.

CDR3 region: CASSFWSGQGNSEAFF. Here the CDR3 DNA reads TGTGCCAGCAGTTTTTGGTCGGGACAGGGCAATTCTGAAGCTTTCTTT. The chain carries TRBV27 and TRBJ1-1; 9 nucleotides align to TRBD1. CDR1 MNHEY and CDR2 SMNVEV come from the germline V gene (reference sequence). V lost 3 bases and J lost 6; bases outside the gene matches: 11. There are 16 residues in the CDR3.

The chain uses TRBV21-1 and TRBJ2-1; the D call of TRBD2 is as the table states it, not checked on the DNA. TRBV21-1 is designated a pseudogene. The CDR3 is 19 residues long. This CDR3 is CASSNYISGACLSYNEQFF. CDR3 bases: TGTGCCAGCAGCAACTACATTAGCGGGGCCTGCTTATCCTACAATGAGCAGTTCTTC.

CDR3 region: CASSPRGGGAYEQYF. As DNA, the CDR3 is TGTGCCAGCAGCCCCCGGGGTGGGGGGGCCTACGAGCAGTACTTC. This chain connects TRBV7-6 to TRBJ2-7, with TRBD2 matching 7 bases. Germline V gene data show CDR1 as SGHVS and CDR2 as FNYEAQ. The V segment lost 5 bases and the J segment 2 bases; nucleotides outside the gene matches: 9. This CDR3 region has 15 residues.

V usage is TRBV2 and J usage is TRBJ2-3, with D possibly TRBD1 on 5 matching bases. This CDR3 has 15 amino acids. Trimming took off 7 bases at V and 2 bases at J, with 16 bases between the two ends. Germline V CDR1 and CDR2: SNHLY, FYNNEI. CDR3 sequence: CASNSMGRVTDTQYF. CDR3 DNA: TGTGCCAGCAACAGCATGGGCAGGGTCACAGATACGCAGTATTTT.

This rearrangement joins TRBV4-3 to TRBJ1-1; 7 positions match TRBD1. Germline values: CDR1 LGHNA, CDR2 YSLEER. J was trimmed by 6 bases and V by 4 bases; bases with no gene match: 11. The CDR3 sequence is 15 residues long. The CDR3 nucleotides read TGCGCCAGCAGCCCGTTTTACAGGGGAACGGCTGAAGCTTTCTTT. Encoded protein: CASSPFYRGTAEAFF.

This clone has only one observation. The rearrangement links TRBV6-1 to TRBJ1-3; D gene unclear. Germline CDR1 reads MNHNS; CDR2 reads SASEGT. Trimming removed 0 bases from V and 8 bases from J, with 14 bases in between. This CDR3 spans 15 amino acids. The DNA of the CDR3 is TGTGCCAGCAGTGAAGCCGTTCCCATTCCGGACACCATATATTTT. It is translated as CASSEAVPIPDTIYF.

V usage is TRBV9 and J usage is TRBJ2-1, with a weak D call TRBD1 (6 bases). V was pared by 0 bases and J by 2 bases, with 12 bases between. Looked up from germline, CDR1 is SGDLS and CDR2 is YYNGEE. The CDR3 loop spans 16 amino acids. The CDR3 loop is CASSVADRLPYNEQFF. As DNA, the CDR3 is TGTGCCAGCAGCGTAGCTGACAGGCTCCCCTACAATGAGCAGTTCTTC.

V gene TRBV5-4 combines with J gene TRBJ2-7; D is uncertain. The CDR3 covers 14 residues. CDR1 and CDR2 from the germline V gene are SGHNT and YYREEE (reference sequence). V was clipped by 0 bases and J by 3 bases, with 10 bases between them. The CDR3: CASSLGVGNYEQYF. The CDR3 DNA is TGTGCCAGCAGCTTGGGGGTGGGGAACTACGAGCAGTACTTC.

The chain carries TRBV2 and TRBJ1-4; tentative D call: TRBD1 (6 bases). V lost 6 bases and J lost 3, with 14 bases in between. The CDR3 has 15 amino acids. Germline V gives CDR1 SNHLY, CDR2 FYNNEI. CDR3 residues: CASSFTGNPNEKLFF. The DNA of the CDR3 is TGTGCCAGCAGCTTTACAGGGAATCCTAATGAAAAACTGTTTTTT.

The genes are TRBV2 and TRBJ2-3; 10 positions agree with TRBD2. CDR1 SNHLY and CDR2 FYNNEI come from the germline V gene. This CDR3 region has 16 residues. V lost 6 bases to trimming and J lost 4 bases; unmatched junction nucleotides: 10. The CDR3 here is CASREAGLASADTQYF. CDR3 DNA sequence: TGTGCCAGCAGGGAGGCGGGACTAGCGTCAGCAGATACGCAGTATTTT.

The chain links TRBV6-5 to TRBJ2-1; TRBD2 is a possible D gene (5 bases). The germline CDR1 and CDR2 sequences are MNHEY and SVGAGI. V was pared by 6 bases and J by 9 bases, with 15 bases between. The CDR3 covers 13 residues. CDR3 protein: CASSPYGGIEQFF. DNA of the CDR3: TGTGCCAGCAGCCCTTATGGAGGCATTGAGCAGTTCTTC.

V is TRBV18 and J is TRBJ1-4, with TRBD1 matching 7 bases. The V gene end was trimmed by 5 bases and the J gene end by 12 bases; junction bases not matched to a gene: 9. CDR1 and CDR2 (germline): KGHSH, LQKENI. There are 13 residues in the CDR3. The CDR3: CASSEGAQGELFF. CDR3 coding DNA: TGTGCCAGCTCAGAGGGGGCCCAAGGAGAACTGTTTTTT.

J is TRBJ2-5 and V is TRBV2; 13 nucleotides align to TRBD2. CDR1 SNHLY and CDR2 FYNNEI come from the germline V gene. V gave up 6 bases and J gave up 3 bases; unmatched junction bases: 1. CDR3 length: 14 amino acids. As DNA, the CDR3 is TGTGCCAGCAGGGGGACTAGCGGGGAAGAGACCCAGTACTTC. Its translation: CASRGTSGEETQYF.

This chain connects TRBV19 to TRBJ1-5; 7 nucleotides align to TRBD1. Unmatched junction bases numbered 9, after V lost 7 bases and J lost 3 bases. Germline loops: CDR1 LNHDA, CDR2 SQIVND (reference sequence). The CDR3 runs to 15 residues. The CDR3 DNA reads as TGTGCCAGTACCACCGACAGGGCGGACAATCAGCCCCAGCATTTT. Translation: CASTTDRADNQPQHF.

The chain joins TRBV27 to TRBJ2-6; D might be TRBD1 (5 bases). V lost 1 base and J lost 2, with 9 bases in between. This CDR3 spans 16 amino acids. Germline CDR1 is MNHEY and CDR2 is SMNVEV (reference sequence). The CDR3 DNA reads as TGTGCCAGCAGTTTATACTGGGGCGCTGGGGCCAACGTCCTGACTTTC. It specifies CASSLYWGAGANVLTF. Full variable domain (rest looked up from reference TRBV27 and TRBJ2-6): EAQVTQNPRYLITVTGKKLTVTCSQNMNHEYMSWYRQDPGLGLRQIYYSMNVEVTDKGDVPEGYKVSRKEKRNFPLILESPSPNQTSLYFCASSLYWGAGANVLTFGAGSRLTVL.

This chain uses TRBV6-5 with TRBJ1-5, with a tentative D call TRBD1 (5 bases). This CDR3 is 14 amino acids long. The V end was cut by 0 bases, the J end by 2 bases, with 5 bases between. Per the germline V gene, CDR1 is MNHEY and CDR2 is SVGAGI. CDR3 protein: CASSYSRGNQPQHF. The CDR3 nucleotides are TGTGCCAGCAGTTACTCCAGGGGCAATCAGCCCCAGCATTTT.

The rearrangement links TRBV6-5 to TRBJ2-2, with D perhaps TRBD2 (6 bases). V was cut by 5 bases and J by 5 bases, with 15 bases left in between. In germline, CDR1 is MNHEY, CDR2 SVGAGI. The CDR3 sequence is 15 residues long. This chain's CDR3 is CASSIRLGGTGELFF. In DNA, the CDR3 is TGTGCCAGCAGTATCCGACTAGGAGGGACCGGGGAGCTGTTTTTT.

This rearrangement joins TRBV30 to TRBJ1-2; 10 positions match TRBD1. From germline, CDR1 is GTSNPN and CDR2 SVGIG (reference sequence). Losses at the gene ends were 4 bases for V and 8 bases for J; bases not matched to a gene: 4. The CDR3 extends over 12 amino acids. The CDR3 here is CAWNGQGEGYTF. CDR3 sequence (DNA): TGTGCCTGGAATGGACAGGGGGAAGGCTACACCTTC.

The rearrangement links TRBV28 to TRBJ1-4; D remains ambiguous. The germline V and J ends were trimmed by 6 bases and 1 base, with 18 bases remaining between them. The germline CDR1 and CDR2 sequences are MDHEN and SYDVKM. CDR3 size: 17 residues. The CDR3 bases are TGTGCCAGCAGCCCCGGCTTACTCAGCGTAACTAATGAAAAACTGTTTTTT. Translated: CASSPGLLSVTNEKLFF.